Sequencing of this T cell receptor beta chain was carried out in a study of blood T cell repertoires in COVID-19. Generated by immunoSEQ multiplex PCR, the TCRdb table keeps only in-frame clones and is missing some. The sample lists about 270,000 clones; roughly 84% were seen once. This clone was seen a single time. The CDR3 covers 19 residues. The source material was peripheral blood. The clonotype originates from a woman under 30 with acute or convalescent COVID-19. The chain is built from TRBV12-2 and TRBJ2-2; the table's D call TRBD2 went unverified against the DNA. TRBV12-2 is deemed a pseudogene. The CDR3 sequence: CASRSSGDSPNGPGGELFF. The CDR3 DNA follows: TGTGCAAGTCGCTCTAGCGGGGACTCCCCGAACGGGCCCGGCGGGGAGCTGTTTTTT.